This T cell receptor beta chain was captured in a study of T-cell reconstitution after alpha-beta-depleted transplantation in children. Overall study results and limits: Several hundred graft clones that had expanded were reportedly the source of alpha-beta T cells about two months after transplant.

Molecular barcoding with unique molecular identifiers was used for the TCRbeta library. In TCRdb, the PCR reads were re-called with MiXCR into one record per CDR3 protein. The sample lists fewer than 550,000 distinct CDR3 sequences; 10% to 12% were seen once. With respect to this clonotype: Its antigen is as yet unknown.

Trimming took 0 bases from V and 8 from J; bases not matched to a gene: 8. Germline V gene data show CDR1 as SGHDN and CDR2 as FVKESK. The CDR3 extends over 15 amino acids. Specimen: PBMCs, mostly from graft donor cells, collected 180 days after TCRalphabeta/CD19-depleted stem cell transplant. The chain joins TRBV14 to TRBJ1-2, with TRBD1 matching 8 bases. This clonotype was obtained from a female patient aged 2 to 10 who had a stem cell transplant for aplastic anemia, so the T cells may come from the graft donor. The CDR3 protein is CASSQDLPRGQGYTF. As DNA, the CDR3 is TGTGCCAGCAGCCAAGATCTACCCAGGGGGCAAGGCTACACCTTC.